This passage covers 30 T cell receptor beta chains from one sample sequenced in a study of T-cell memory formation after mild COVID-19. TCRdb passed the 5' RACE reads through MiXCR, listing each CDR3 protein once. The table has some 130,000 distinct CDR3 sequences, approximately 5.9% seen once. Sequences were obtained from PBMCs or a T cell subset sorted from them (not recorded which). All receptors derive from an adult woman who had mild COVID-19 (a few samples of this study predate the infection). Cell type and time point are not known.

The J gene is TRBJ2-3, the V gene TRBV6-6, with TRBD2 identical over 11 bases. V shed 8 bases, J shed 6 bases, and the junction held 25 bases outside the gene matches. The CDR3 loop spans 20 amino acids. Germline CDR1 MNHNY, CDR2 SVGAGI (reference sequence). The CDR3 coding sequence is TGTGCCAGCTCCTCGCCGATTTTGACTAGCGGGGTCGGGGTAGCGGATACGCAGTATTTT. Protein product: CASSSPILTSGVGVADTQYF.

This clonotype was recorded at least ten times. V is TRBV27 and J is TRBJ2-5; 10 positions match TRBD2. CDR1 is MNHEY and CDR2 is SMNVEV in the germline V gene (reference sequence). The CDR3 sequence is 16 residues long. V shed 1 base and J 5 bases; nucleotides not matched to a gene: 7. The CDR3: CASSLLSSGSGETQYF. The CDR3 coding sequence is TGTGCCAGCAGTTTATTGTCTAGCGGGAGTGGGGAGACCCAGTACTTC.

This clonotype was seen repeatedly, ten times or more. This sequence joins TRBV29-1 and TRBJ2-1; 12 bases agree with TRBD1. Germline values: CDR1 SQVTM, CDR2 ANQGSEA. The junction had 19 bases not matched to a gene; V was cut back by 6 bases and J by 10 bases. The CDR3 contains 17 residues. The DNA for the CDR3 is TGCAGCGTGGGGGGGGGACCGGGACAGGGGGCCCCCGGCGAGCAGTTCTTC. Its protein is CSVGGGPGQGAPGEQFF.

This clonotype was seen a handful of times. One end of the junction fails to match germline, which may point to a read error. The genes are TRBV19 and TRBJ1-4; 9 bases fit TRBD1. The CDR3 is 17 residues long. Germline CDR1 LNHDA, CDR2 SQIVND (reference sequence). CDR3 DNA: TGTGCCAGTAATATAAGGGGACAGGGACCGACTAATGAAAAACTGTTTTTT. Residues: CASNIRGQGPTNEKLFF.

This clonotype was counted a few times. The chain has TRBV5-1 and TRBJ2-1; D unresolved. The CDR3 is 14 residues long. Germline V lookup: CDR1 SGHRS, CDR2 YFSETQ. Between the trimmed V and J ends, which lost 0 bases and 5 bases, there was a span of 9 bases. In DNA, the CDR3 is TGCGCCAGCAGCTTGGGTGCAGCTAACAATGAGCAGTTCTTC. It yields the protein CASSLGAANNEQFF.

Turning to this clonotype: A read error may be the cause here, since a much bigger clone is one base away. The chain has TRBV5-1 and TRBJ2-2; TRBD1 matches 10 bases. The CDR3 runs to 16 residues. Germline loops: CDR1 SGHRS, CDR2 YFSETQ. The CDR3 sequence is CASSTGQGSNTGELYF. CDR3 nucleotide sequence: TGCGCCAGCAGCACGGGACAGGGGAGCAACACCGGGGAGCTGTATTTT. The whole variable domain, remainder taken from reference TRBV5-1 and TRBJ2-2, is KAGVTQTPRYLIKTRGQQVTLSCSPISGHRSVSWYQQTPGQGLQFLFEYFSETQRNKGNFPGRFSGRQFSNSRSEMNVSTLELGDSALYLCASSTGQGSNTGELYFGEGSRLTVL.

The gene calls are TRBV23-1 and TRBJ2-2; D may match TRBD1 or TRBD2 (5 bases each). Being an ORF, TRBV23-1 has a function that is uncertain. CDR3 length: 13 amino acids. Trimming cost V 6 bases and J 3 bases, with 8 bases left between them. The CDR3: CASRQGDTGELFF. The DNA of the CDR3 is TGCGCCAGCAGGCAGGGAGACACCGGGGAGCTGTTTTTT.

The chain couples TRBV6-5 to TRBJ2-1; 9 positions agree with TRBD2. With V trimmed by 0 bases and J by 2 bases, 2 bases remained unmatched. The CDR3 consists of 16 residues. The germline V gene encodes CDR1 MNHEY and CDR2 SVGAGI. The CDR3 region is CASSYSTSGAYNEQFF. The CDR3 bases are TGTGCCAGCAGTTACTCGACTAGCGGTGCCTACAATGAGCAGTTCTTC.

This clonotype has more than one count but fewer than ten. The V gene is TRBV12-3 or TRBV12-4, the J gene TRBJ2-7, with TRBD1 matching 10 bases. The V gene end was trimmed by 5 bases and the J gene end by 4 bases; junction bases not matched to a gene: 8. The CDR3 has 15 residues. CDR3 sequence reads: CASSPRTGGTYEQYF. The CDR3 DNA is TGTGCCAGCAGTCCCCGGACAGGGGGTACGTACGAGCAGTACTTC.

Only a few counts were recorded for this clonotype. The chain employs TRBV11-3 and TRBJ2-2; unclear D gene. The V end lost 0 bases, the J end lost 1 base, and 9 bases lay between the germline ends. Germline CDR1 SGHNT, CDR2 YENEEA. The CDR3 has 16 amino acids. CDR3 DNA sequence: TGTGCCAGCAGCTTAGACAGCTTTAGGAACACCGGGGAGCTGTTTTTT. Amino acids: CASSLDSFRNTGELFF.

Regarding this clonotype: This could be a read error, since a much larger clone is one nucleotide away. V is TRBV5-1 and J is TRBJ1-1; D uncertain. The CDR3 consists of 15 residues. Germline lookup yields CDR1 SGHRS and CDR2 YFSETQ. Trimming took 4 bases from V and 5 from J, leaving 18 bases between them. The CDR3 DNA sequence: TGCGCCAGCAGCGCGACTCCAGAGAGCAGTACTGAAGCTTTCTTT. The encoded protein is CASSATPESSTEAFF.

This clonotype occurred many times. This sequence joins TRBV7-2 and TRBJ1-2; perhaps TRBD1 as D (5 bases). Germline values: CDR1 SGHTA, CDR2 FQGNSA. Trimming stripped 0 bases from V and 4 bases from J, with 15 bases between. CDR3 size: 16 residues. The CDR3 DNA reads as TGTGCCAGCAGCTTAGCGCGGAGGGGTACCACCTATGGCTACACCTTC. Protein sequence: CASSLARRGTTYGYTF.

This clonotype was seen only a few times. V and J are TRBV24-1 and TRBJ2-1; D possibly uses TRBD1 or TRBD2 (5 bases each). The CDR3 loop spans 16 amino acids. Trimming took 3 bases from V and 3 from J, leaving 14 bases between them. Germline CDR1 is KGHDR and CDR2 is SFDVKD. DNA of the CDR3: TGTGCCACCAGTGATCCGGGACCGACCAACTACAATGAGCAGTTCTTC. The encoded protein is CATSDPGPTNYNEQFF.

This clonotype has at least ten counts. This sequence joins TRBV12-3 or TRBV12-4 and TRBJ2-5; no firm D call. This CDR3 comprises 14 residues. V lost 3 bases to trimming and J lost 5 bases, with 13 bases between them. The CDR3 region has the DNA TGTGCCAGCAGTTTGTTTCGGCTACGGGAGACCCAGTACTTC. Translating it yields CASSLFRLRETQYF.

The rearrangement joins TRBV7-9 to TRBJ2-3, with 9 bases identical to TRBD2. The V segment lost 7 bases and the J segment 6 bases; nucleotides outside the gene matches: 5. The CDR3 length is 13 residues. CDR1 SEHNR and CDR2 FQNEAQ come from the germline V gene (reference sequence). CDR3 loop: CASILAGGDTQYF. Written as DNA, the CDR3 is TGTGCCAGCATACTAGCGGGTGGGGATACGCAGTATTTT.

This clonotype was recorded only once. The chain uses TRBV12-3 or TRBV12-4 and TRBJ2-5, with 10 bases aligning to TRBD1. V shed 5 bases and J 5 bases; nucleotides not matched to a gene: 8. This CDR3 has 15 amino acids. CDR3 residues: CASSTDRGLGETQYF. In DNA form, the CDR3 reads TGTGCCAGCAGTACCGACAGGGGGCTTGGGGAGACCCAGTACTTC.

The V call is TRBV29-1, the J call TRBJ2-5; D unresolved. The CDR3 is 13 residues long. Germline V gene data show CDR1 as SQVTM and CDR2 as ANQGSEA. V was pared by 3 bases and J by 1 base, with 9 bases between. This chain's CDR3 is CSVDSLIQETQYF. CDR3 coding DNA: TGCAGCGTTGACTCTCTGATCCAAGAGACCCAGTACTTC.

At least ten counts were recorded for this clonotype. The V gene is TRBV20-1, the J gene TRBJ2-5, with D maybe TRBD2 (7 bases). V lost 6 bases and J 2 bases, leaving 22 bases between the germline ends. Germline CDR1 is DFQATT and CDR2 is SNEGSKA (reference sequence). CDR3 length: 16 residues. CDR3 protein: CSAPLRRGGRQETQYF. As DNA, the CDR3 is TGCAGTGCCCCCCTTAGGAGGGGGGGCCGGCAAGAGACCCAGTACTTC.

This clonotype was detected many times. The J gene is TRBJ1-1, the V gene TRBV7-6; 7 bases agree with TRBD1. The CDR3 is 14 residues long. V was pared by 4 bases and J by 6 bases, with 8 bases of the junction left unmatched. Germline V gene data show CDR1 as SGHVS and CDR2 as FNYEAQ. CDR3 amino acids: CASSSATGSPEAFF. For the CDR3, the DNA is TGTGCCAGCAGCTCCGCGACAGGGAGCCCTGAAGCTTTCTTT.

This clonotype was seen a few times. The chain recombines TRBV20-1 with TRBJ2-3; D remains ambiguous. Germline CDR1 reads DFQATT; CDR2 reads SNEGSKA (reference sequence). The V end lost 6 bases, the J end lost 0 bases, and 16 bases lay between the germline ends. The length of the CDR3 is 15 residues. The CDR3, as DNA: TGCAGTGCAAGCAACGCGGTTACTAGCACAGATACGCAGTATTTT. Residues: CSASNAVTSTDTQYF.

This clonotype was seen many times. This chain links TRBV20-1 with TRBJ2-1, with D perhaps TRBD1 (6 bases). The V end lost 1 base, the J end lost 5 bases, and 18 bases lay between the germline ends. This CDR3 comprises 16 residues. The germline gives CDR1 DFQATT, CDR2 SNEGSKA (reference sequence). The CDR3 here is CSARVPEQGRHNEQFF. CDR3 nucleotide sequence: TGCAGTGCTAGAGTCCCAGAACAGGGTAGGCACAATGAGCAGTTCTTC.

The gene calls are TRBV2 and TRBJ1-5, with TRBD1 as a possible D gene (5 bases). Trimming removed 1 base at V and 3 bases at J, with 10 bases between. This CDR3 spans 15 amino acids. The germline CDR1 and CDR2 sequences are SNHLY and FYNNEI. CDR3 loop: CASSEGAGFNQPQHF. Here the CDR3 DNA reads TGTGCCAGCAGTGAAGGGGCAGGGTTCAATCAGCCCCAGCATTTT.

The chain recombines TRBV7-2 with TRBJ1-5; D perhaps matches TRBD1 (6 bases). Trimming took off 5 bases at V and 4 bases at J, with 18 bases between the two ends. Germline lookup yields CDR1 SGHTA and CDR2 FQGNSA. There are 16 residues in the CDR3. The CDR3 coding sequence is TGTGCCAGCAGCCAAGGGGGGCGCGGTATGAATCAGCCCCAGCATTTT. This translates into CASSQGGRGMNQPQHF.

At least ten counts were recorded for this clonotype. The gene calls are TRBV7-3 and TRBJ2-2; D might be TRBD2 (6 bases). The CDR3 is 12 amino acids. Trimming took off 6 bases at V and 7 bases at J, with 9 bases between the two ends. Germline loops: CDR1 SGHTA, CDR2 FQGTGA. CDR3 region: CASRRENGELFF. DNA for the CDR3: TGTGCCAGCAGACGGGAGAACGGGGAGCTGTTTTTT. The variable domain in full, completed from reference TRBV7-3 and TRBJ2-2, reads GAGVSQTPSNKVTEKGKYVELRCDPISGHTALYWYRQSLGQGPEFLIYFQGTGAADDSGLPNDRFFAVRPEGSVSTLKIQRTERGDSAVYLCASRRENGELFFGEGSRLTVL.

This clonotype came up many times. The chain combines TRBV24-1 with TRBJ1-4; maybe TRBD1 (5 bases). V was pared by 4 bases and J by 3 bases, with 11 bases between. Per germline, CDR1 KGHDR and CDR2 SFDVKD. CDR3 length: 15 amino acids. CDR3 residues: CATSDQRGPNEKLFF. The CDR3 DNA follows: TGTGCCACCAGTGACCAAAGGGGCCCTAATGAAAAACTGTTTTTT.

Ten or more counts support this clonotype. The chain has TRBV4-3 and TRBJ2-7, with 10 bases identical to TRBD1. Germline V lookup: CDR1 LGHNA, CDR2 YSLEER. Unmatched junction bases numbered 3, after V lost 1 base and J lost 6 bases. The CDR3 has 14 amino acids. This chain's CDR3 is CASSQGQGAIEQYF. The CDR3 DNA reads TGCGCCAGCAGCCAAGGACAGGGGGCAATCGAGCAGTACTTC.

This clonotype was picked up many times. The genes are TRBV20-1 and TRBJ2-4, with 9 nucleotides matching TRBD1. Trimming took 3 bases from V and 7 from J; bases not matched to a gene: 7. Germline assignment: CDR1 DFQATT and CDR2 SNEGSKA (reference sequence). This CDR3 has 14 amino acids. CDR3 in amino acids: CSASATGGRNIQYF. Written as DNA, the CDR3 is TGCAGTGCTAGTGCTACAGGGGGCAGGAACATTCAGTACTTC.

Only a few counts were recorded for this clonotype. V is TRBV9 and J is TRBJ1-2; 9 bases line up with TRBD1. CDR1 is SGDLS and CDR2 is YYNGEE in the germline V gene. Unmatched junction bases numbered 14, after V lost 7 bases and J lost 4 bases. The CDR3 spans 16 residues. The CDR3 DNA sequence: TGTGCCAGCGGTTGGGACAGGGAAGGGGCATCCTATGGCTACACCTTC. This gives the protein CASGWDREGASYGYTF.

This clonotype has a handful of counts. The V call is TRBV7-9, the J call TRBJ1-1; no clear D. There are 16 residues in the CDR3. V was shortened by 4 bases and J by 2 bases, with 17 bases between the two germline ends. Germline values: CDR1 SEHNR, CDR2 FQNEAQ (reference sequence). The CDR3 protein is CASSSIRRQSNTEAFF. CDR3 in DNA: TGTGCCAGCAGCTCCATCCGTCGGCAGAGCAACACTGAAGCTTTCTTT.

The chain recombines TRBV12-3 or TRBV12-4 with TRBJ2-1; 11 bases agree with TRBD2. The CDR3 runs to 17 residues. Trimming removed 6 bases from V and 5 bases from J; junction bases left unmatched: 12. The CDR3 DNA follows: TGTGCCAGCAGAAAATACACCGGGACTAGCGGCGACAATGAGCAGTTCTTC. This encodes CASRKYTGTSGDNEQFF.